A selection of T cell receptor beta chains follows, all from one sample in a study of blood T cell repertoires in COVID-19. The repertoire was sequenced with immunoSEQ multiplex PCR; TCRdb's copy has only in-frame clones and lacks some. The table includes 100,000 to 150,000 clones, 74% detected once. Sequences were obtained from peripheral blood. These receptors came from a man older than 75 with COVID-19, enrolled during active disease. Both conserved end residues are part of each CDR3. Each record gives: D gene, V gene, clone size, J gene, CDR3 length, CDR3 protein, CDR3 DNA. D genes are given only for firm matches. Expanded clones get a size class; other rows say once, few or many, or leave the size out.

d_call: TRBD1
v_call: TRBV28
clone_size: .
j_call: TRBJ2-1
cdr3_length: 12
cdr3_aa: CAARTGSSEQFF
cdr3_nt: TGTGCCGCGAGGACAGGGTCGAGTGAGCAGTTCTTC

d_call: TRBD2
v_call: TRBV28
clone_size: .
j_call: TRBJ2-1
cdr3_length: 15
cdr3_aa: CASSPGLAGYNEQFF
cdr3_nt: TGTGCCAGCAGCCCGGGACTAGCGGGATACAATGAGCAGTTCTTC

d_call: TRBD2
v_call: TRBV5-1
clone_size: .
j_call: TRBJ2-3
cdr3_length: 16
cdr3_aa: CASSKGLAGGGDTQYF
cdr3_nt: TGCGCCAGCAGCAAAGGACTAGCGGGAGGAGGAGATACGCAGTATTTT

d_call: .
v_call: TRBV5-1
clone_size: .
j_call: TRBJ2-5
cdr3_length: 16
cdr3_aa: CASSLSKPSALETQYF
cdr3_nt: TGCGCCAGCAGCCTGTCCAAGCCTAGCGCCTTAGAGACCCAGTACTTC

d_call: .
v_call: TRBV18
clone_size: many
j_call: TRBJ2-7
cdr3_length: 13
cdr3_aa: CASSSARSYEQYF
cdr3_nt: TGTGCCAGCTCATCCGCCCGGTCCTACGAGCAGTACTTC

d_call: TRBD1
v_call: TRBV28
clone_size: .
j_call: TRBJ1-5
cdr3_length: 14
cdr3_aa: CASRPTGGTQPQHF
cdr3_nt: TGTGCCAGCAGGCCGACAGGGGGCACTCAGCCCCAGCATTTT

d_call: TRBD2
v_call: TRBV28
clone_size: .
j_call: TRBJ2-1
cdr3_length: 14
cdr3_aa: CACGGAGSYNEQFF
cdr3_nt: TGTGCATGCGGGGGAGCAGGGTCCTACAATGAGCAGTTCTTC

d_call: TRBD2
v_call: TRBV19
clone_size: .
j_call: TRBJ2-1
cdr3_length: 16
cdr3_aa: CASSTFGREVDNEQFF
cdr3_nt: TGTGCCAGTAGTACCTTCGGGCGGGAGGTGGACAATGAGCAGTTCTTC

d_call: .
v_call: TRBV5-1
clone_size: .
j_call: TRBJ2-5
cdr3_length: 14
cdr3_aa: CASSQSTGRETQYF
cdr3_nt: TGCGCCAGCAGCCAGTCGACAGGTCGAGAGACCCAGTACTTC

d_call: TRBD1
v_call: TRBV7-2
clone_size: .
j_call: TRBJ1-5
cdr3_length: 16
cdr3_aa: CASSIDRGDTYQPQHF
cdr3_nt: TGTGCCAGCAGCATCGACAGGGGCGATACTTATCAGCCCCAGCATTTT

d_call: .
v_call: TRBV19
clone_size: many
j_call: TRBJ2-7
cdr3_length: 16
cdr3_aa: CASSIPGGRSPYEQYF
cdr3_nt: TGTGCCAGTAGTATCCCCGGAGGGAGGAGTCCCTACGAGCAGTACTTC

d_call: TRBD2
v_call: TRBV12-5
clone_size: .
j_call: TRBJ2-3
cdr3_length: 17
cdr3_aa: CASGFLIAGVSTDTQYF
cdr3_nt: TGTGCTAGTGGTTTTCTCATAGCGGGAGTCAGCACAGATACGCAGTATTTT

d_call: TRBD1
v_call: TRBV6-2/TRBV6-3
clone_size: .
j_call: TRBJ1-5
cdr3_length: 17
cdr3_aa: CASSTARDRGTGQPQHF
cdr3_nt: TGTGCCAGCAGTACCGCCCGGGACAGGGGGACGGGCCAGCCCCAGCATTTT

d_call: .
v_call: TRBV3-1/TRBV3-2
clone_size: .
j_call: TRBJ2-5
cdr3_length: 16
cdr3_aa: CASSQLLPGVGETQYF
cdr3_nt: TGTGCCAGCAGCCAACTGCTCCCAGGGGTAGGGGAGACCCAGTACTTC

d_call: .
v_call: TRBV28
clone_size: .
j_call: TRBJ1-6
cdr3_length: 16
cdr3_aa: CASSWTGSSYNSPLHF
cdr3_nt: TGTGCCAGCAGTTGGACGGGGAGCTCCTATAATTCACCCCTCCACTTT

d_call: TRBD2
v_call: TRBV10-2
clone_size: .
j_call: TRBJ2-7
cdr3_length: 16
cdr3_aa: CASTAWGVAGGYEQYF
cdr3_nt: TGCGCCAGCACGGCGTGGGGGGTAGCGGGAGGGTACGAGCAGTACTTC

d_call: TRBD1
v_call: TRBV27
clone_size: .
j_call: TRBJ1-6
cdr3_length: 16
cdr3_aa: CASSGIGTASNSPLHF
cdr3_nt: TGTGCCAGCAGTGGAATCGGGACAGCTTCCAATTCACCCCTCCACTTT

d_call: .
v_call: TRBV18
clone_size: few
j_call: TRBJ1-3
cdr3_length: 12
cdr3_aa: CASSPQGNTIYF
cdr3_nt: TGTGCCAGCTCACCCCAGGGAAACACCATATATTTT